This T cell receptor beta chain was identified in a study of control samples from healthy donors and cancer patients. This CDR3 region has 15 residues. Germline CDR1 is SGHRS and CDR2 is YFSETQ. J was trimmed by 3 bases and V by 2 bases; bases with no gene match: 4. Only in-frame clones appear in the TCRdb table, and some are missing; sequencing was by immunoSEQ multiplex PCR. The repertoire consists of 45,000 to 60,000 clones, with about nine tenths occurring once and the leading ten covering over 12%. Input material: PBMCs. The source of this sequence is a man aged 55-75 years with head and neck cancer. This chain joins TRBV5-1 and TRBJ2-3, with TRBD1 matching over 9 bases. CDR3 nucleotides: TGCGCCAGCAGCTTTCCGACAGGGGGAACAGATACGCAGTATTTT. It encodes CASSFPTGGTDTQYF. The whole variable domain, remainder taken from reference TRBV5-1 and TRBJ2-3, is KAGVTQTPRYLIKTRGQQVTLSCSPISGHRSVSWYQQTPGQGLQFLFEYFSETQRNKGNFPGRFSGRQFSNSRSEMNVSTLELGDSALYLCASSFPTGGTDTQYFGPGTRLTVL.